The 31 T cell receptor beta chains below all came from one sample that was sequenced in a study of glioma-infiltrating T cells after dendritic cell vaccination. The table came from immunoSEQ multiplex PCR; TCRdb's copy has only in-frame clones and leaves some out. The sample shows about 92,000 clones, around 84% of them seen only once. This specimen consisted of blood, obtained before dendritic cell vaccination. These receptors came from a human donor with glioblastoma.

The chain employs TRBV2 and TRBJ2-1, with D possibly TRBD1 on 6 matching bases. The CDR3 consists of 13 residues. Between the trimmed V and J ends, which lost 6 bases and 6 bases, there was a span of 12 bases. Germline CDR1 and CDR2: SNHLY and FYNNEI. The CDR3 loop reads CASRREGVNEQFF. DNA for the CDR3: TGTGCCAGCAGGCGAGAGGGGGTCAATGAGCAGTTCTTC.

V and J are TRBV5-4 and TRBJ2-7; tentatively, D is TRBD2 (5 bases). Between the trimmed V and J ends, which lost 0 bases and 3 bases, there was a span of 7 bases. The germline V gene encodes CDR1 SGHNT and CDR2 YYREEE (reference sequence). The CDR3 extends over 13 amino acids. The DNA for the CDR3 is TGTGCCAGCAGCTTGGCCGGGATCTACGAGCAGTACTTC. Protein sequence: CASSLAGIYEQYF.

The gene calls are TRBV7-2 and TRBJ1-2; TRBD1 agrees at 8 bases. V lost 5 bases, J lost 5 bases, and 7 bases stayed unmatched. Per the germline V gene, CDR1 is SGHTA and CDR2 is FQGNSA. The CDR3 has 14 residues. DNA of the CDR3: TGTGCCAGCAGCCTCGGGACAGGCTCATATGGCTACACCTTC. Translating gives CASSLGTGSYGYTF.

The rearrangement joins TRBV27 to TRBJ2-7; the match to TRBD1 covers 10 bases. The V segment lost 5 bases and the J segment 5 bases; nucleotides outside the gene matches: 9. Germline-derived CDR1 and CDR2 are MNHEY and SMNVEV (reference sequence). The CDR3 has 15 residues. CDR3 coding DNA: TGTGCCAGCAGTAGCAGGACAGGGGGGTTCCACGAGCAGTACTTC. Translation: CASSSRTGGFHEQYF.

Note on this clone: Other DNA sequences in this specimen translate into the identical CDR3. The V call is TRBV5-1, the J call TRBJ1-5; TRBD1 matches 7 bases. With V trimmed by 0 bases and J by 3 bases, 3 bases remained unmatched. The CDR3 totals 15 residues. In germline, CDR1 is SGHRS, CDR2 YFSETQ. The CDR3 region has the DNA TGCGCCAGCAGCTTGGGAGACAGGGACAATCAGCCCCAGCATTTT. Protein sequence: CASSLGDRDNQPQHF.

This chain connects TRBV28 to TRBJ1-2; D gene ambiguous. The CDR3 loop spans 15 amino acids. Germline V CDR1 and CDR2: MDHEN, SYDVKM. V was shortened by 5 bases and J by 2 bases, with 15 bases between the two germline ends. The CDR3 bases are TGTGCCAGCAGTGTAGGGAGCAGCTTGAACTATGGCTACACCTTC. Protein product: CASSVGSSLNYGYTF.

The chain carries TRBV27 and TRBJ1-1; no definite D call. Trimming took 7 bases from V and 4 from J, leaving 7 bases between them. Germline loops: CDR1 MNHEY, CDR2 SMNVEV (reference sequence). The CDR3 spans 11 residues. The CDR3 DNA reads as TGTGCCAGCACGGGAGGCACTGAAGCTTTCTTT. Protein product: CASTGGTEAFF.

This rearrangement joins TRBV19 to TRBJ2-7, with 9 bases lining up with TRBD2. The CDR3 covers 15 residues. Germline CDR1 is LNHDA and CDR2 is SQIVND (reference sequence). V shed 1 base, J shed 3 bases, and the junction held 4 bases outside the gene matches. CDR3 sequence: CASSIVLAGSYEQYF. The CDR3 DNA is TGTGCCAGTAGTATAGTGCTAGCGGGAAGCTACGAGCAGTACTTC. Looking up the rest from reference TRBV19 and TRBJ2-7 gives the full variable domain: DGGITQSPKYLFRKEGQNVTLSCEQNLNHDAMYWYRQDPGQGLRLIYYSQIVNDFQKGDIAEGYSVSREKKESFPLTVTSAQKNPTAFYLCASSIVLAGSYEQYFGPGTRLTVT.

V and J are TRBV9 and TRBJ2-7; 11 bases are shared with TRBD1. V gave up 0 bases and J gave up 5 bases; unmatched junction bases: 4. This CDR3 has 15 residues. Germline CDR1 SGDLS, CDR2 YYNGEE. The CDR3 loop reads CASSVDGTGGNEQYF. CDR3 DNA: TGTGCCAGCAGCGTAGACGGGACAGGGGGGAACGAGCAGTACTTC.

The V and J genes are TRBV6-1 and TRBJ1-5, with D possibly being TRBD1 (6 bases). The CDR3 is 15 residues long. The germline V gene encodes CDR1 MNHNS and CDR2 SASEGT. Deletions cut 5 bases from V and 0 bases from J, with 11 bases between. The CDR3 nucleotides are TGTGCCAGCAGTCTGGGGGCTATTAGCAATCAGCCCCAGCATTTT. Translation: CASSLGAISNQPQHF.

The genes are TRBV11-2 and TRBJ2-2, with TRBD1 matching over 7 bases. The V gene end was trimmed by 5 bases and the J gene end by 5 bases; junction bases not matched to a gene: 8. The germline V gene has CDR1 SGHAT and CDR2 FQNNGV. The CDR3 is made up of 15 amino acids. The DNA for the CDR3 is TGTGCCAGCAGCCGGGACAGAGTCCTAACCGGGGAGCTGTTTTTT. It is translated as CASSRDRVLTGELFF.

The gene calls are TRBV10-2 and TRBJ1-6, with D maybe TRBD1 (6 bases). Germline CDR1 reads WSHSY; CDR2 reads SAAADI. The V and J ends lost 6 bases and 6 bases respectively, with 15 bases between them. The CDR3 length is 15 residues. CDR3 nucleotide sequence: TGCGCCAGCAGAGAACCGGGACAACCTAATTCACCCCTCCACTTT. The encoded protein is CASREPGQPNSPLHF.

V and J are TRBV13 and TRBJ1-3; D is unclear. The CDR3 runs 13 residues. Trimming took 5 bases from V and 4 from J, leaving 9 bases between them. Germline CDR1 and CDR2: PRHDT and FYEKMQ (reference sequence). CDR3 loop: CASSETEGNTIYF. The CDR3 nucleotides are TGTGCCAGCAGCGAGACTGAAGGAAACACCATATATTTT. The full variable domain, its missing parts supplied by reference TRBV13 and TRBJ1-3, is AAGVIQSPRHLIKEKRETATLKCYPIPRHDTVYWYQQGPGQDPQFLISFYEKMQSDKGSIPDRFSAQQFSDYHSELNMSSLELGDSALYFCASSETEGNTIYFGEGSWLTVV.

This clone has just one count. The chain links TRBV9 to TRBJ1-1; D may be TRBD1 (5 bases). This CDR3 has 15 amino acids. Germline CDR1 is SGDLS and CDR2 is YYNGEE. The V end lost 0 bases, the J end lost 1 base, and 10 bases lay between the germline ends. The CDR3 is CASSVEGQGNTEAFF. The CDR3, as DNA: TGTGCCAGCAGCGTAGAGGGGCAGGGGAACACTGAAGCTTTCTTT.

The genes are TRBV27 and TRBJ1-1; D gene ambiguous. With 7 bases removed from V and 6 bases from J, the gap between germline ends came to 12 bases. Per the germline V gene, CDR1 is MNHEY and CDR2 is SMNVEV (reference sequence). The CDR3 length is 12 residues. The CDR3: CASTSGLAEAFF. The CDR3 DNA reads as TGTGCCAGCACGTCCGGGTTGGCTGAAGCTTTCTTT.

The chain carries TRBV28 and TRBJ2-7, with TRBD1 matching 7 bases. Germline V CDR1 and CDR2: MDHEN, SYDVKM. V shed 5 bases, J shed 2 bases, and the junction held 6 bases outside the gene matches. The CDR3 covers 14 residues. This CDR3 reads CASSPLGTAYEQYF. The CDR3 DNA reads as TGTGCCAGCAGTCCCCTGGGGACAGCCTACGAGCAGTACTTC.

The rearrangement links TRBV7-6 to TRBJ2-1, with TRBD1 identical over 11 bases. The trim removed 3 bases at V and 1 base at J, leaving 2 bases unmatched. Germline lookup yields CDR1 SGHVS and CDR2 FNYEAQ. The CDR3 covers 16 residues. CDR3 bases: TGTGCCAGCAGCTTGGGGACAGGGGGATCCTACAATGAGCAGTTCTTC. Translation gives CASSLGTGGSYNEQFF.

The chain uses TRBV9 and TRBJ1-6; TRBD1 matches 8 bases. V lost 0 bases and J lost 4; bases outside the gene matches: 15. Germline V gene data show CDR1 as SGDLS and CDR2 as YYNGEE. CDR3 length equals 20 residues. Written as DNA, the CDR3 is TGTGCCAGCAGCGTAGCTCCTAACTCCGGGACAGGACTATATAATTCACCCCTCCACTTT. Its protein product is CASSVAPNSGTGLYNSPLHF.

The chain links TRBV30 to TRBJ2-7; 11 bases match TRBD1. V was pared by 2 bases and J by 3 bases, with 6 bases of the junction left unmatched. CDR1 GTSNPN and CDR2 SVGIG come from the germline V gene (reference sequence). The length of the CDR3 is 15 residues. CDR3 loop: CAWSRGTGGIYEQYF. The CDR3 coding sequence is TGTGCCTGGAGTAGAGGGACAGGGGGTATCTACGAGCAGTACTTC. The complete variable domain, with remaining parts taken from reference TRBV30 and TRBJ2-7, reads SQTIHQWPATLVQPVGSPLSLECTVEGTSNPNLYWYRQAAGRGLQLLFYSVGIGQISSEVPQNLSASRPQDRQFILSSKKLLLSDSGFYLCAWSRGTGGIYEQYFGPGTRLTVT.

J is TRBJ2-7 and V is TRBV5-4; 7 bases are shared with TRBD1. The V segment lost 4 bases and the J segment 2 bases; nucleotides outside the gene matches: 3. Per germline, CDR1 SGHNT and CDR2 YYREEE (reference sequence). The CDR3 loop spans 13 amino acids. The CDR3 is CASSIGQAYEQYF. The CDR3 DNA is TGTGCCAGCAGCATCGGACAGGCCTACGAGCAGTACTTC.

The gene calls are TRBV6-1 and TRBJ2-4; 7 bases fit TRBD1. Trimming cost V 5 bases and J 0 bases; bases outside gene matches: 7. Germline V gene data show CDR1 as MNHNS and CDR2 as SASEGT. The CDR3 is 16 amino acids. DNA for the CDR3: TGTGCCAGCAGTAAAGGGACAGCACTAGCCAAAAACATTCAGTACTTC. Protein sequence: CASSKGTALAKNIQYF.

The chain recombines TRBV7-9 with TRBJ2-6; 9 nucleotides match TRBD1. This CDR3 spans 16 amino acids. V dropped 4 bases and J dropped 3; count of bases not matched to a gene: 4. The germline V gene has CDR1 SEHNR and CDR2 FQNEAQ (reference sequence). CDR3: CASSSYRGLGANVLTF. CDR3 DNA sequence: TGTGCCAGCAGCTCATACAGGGGGCTTGGGGCCAACGTCCTGACTTTC.

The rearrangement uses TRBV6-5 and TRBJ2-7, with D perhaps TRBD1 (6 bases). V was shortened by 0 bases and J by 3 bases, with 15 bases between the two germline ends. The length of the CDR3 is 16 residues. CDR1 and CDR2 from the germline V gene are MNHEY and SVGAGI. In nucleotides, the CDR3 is TGTGCCAGCAGTTACTCGGGTGAGGGGGTCGGCTACGAGCAGTACTTC. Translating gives CASSYSGEGVGYEQYF.

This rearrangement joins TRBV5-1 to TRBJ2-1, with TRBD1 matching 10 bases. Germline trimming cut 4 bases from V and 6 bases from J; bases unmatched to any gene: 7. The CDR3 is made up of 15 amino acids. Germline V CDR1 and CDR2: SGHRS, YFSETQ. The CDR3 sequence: CASSPRDRGSNEQFF. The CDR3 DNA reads TGCGCCAGCAGCCCCCGGGACAGGGGAAGCAATGAGCAGTTCTTC.

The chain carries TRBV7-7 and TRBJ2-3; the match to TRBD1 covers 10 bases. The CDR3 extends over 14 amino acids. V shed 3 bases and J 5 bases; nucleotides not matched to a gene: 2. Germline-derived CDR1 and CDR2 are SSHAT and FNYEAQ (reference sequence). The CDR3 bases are TGTGCCAGCAGCTTGACAGGGGGCGGAGATACGCAGTATTTT. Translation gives CASSLTGGGDTQYF.

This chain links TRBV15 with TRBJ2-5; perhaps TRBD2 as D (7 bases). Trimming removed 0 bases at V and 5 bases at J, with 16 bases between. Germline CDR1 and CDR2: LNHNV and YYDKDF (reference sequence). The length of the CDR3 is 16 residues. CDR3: CATSRDLRGALETQYF. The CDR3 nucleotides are TGTGCCACCAGCAGAGATCTCCGGGGGGCTTTGGAGACCCAGTACTTC.

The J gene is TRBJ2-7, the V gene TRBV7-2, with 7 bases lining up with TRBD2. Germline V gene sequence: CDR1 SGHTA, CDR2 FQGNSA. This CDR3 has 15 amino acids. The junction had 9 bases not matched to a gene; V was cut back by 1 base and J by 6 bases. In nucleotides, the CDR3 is TGTGCCAGCAGCTTAGAGGGCGGGGGAGGGCCCGAGCAGTACTTC. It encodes CASSLEGGGGPEQYF.

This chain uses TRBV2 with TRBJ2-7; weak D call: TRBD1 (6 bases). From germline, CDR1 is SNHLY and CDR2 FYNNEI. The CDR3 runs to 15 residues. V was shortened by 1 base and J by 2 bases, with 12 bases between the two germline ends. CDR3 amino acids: CASSEGQAVTYEQYF. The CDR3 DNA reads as TGTGCCAGCAGTGAAGGACAGGCCGTAACCTACGAGCAGTACTTC.

This chain's CDR3 is CASSLYQGAGDNQPQHF. The CDR3 DNA sequence: TGTGCCAGCTCACTATACCAGGGGGCAGGAGACAATCAGCCCCAGCATTTT. The chain has TRBV18 and TRBJ1-5, with 8 nucleotides matching TRBD1. Germline CDR1 and CDR2: KGHSH and LQKENI. J was trimmed by 3 bases and V by 4 bases; bases with no gene match: 11. CDR3 length: 17 residues.

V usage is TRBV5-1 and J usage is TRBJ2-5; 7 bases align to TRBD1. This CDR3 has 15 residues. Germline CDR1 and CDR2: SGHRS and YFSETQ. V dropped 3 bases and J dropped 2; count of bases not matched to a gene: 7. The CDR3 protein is CASSSQDRRQETQYF. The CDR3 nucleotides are TGCGCCAGCAGCTCCCAGGACAGGCGACAAGAGACCCAGTACTTC.

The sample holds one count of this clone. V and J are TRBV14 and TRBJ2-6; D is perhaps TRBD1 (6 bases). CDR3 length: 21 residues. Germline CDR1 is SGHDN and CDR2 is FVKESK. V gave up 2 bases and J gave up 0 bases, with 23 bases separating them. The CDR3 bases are TGTGCCAGCAGCCAATTACTAGGCAGGGGTGCCTATTTCTCTGGGGCCAACGTCCTGACTTTC. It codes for CASSQLLGRGAYFSGANVLTF.